Following are 30 T cell receptor beta chains from one sample sequenced in a study of cytomegalovirus exposure and HLA in healthy donors. In the PCR, 60 Vbeta and 13 Jbeta primers were used. Sequencing was performed with immunoSEQ multiplex PCR; in TCRdb, only in-frame clones are kept and a portion is missing. The table has over 85,000 clones, approximately 84% seen once. Sequencing was done on a sample of PBMCs. These receptors all come from a man aged 40-55 years in good health and CMV-seronegative.

The chain combines TRBV6-5 with TRBJ2-3, with unresolved D. Germline V gene data show CDR1 as MNHEY and CDR2 as SVGAGI. The length of the CDR3 is 11 residues. V shed 4 bases and J shed 7 bases, with 6 bases lying between them. CDR3 sequence: CASSSINTQYF. The CDR3 DNA reads as TGTGCCAGCAGTTCTATAAATACGCAGTATTTT.

This chain connects TRBV18 to TRBJ2-3; a weak D match, TRBD1 (5 bases). Trimming shortened V by 2 bases and J by 2 bases, and 11 bases separated the two germline ends. Germline V gene lookup returns CDR1 KGHSH and CDR2 LQKENI. The CDR3 totals 15 residues. CDR3: CASSPEAGNTDTQYF. CDR3 nucleotide sequence: TGTGCCAGCTCACCAGAAGCAGGGAACACAGATACGCAGTATTTT.

The chain combines TRBV9 with TRBJ2-1, with 9 bases fitting TRBD1. The length of the CDR3 is 15 residues. Germline lookup yields CDR1 SGDLS and CDR2 YYNGEE. After removal of 3 bases from V and 7 bases from J, the junction contained 8 bases not matched to a gene. The CDR3 here is CASSASGTGRNEQFF. CDR3 coding DNA: TGTGCCAGCAGCGCTTCCGGGACAGGGAGGAATGAGCAGTTCTTC.

The chain couples TRBV9 to TRBJ1-1; D is possibly TRBD1 (5 bases). The V end was cut by 0 bases, the J end by 3 bases, with 15 bases between. The CDR3 sequence is 16 residues long. Germline CDR1 reads SGDLS; CDR2 reads YYNGEE. In DNA form, the CDR3 reads TGTGCCAGCAGCGTAGATTACGGGGGATCGGACACTGAAGCTTTCTTT. This translates into CASSVDYGGSDTEAFF.

As regards this clone: A read error may produce the germline difference seen at one junction end. For the CDR3, the DNA is TGTTCCAGCAGCCAAGGGACAGAGACTGAAGCTTTCTTT. Protein sequence: CSSSQGTETEAFF. The chain joins TRBV7-9 to TRBJ1-1; 7 nucleotides align to TRBD1. The CDR3 extends over 13 amino acids. CDR1 is SEHNR and CDR2 is FQNEAQ in the germline V gene (reference sequence).

The V gene is TRBV7-3, the J gene TRBJ1-5, with 7 bases matching TRBD1. Germline loops: CDR1 SGHTA, CDR2 FQGTGA. J was trimmed by 5 bases and V by 2 bases; bases with no gene match: 6. The CDR3 is 15 residues long. The CDR3 DNA reads TGTGCCAGCAGCTTAGGGGACAGAATCGATCAGCCCCAGCATTTT. Its translation is CASSLGDRIDQPQHF.

This clone was seen more than once but under ten times. DNA of the CDR3: TGTGCCAGCAGTTTATTCTTCGGGACAGGGAATTCACCCCTCCACTTT. Its translation is CASSLFFGTGNSPLHF. The chain combines TRBV27 with TRBJ1-6; TRBD1 agrees at 9 bases. J gave up 7 bases and V 1 base, and 5 bases lay outside the gene matches. The germline V gene encodes CDR1 MNHEY and CDR2 SMNVEV (reference sequence). CDR3 size: 16 residues.

This sequence joins TRBV5-1 and TRBJ1-3; the D is unclear. Germline CDR1 is SGHRS and CDR2 is YFSETQ. The CDR3 is made up of 14 amino acids. V shed 1 base and J shed 4 bases, with 9 bases lying between them. This CDR3 reads CASSLSGRGNTIYF. The CDR3 nucleotides are TGCGCCAGCAGCTTGTCCGGCAGGGGAAACACCATATATTTT. Together with reference TRBV5-1 and TRBJ1-3, the CDR3 gives the full variable domain: KAGVTQTPRYLIKTRGQQVTLSCSPISGHRSVSWYQQTPGQGLQFLFEYFSETQRNKGNFPGRFSGRQFSNSRSEMNVSTLELGDSALYLCASSLSGRGNTIYFGEGSWLTVV.

The V and J genes are TRBV6-6 and TRBJ1-1; TRBD1 matches at 7 bases. Trimming cost V 4 bases and J 4 bases; bases outside gene matches: 3. Germline V gene sequence: CDR1 MNHNY, CDR2 SVGAGI (reference sequence). The CDR3 has 13 residues. The CDR3 nucleotides read TGTGCCAGCAGTTCTAACAGGGGCACTGAAGCTTTCTTT. Protein: CASSSNRGTEAFF.

J is TRBJ1-3 and V is TRBV6-1; D remains unclear. The CDR3 length is 13 residues. CDR1 is MNHNS, CDR2 SASEGT, per germline. V gave up 7 bases and J gave up 2 bases, with 9 bases separating them. Here the CDR3 reads CASNREPGNTIYF. DNA for the CDR3: TGTGCCAGCAATCGGGAACCTGGAAACACCATATATTTT.

This clone was seen just once. The chain employs TRBV28 and TRBJ2-7, with 9 nucleotides matching TRBD1. The CDR3 has 13 residues. Germline V CDR1 and CDR2: MDHEN, SYDVKM. Trimming removed 4 bases from V and 9 bases from J; junction bases left unmatched: 7. The CDR3 is CASSSQGARTQYF. The CDR3 DNA reads TGTGCCAGCAGTTCACAGGGGGCGCGCACGCAGTACTTC.

The V gene is TRBV29-1, the J gene TRBJ2-5, with D possibly being TRBD2 (6 bases). Looked up from germline, CDR1 is SQVTM and CDR2 is ANQGSEA. This CDR3 region has 16 residues. Trimming cost V 3 bases and J 2 bases, with 19 bases left between them. CDR3 loop: CSVDPGPGGRQETQYF. The DNA for the CDR3 is TGCAGCGTTGATCCCGGGCCGGGTGGGAGGCAAGAGACCCAGTACTTC.

The CDR3 is CASSLDGGMDEKLFF. CDR3 in DNA: TGCGCCAGCAGCTTGGATGGAGGGATGGATGAAAAACTGTTTTTT. The rearrangement uses TRBV5-1 and TRBJ1-4; D uncertain. The CDR3 is 15 residues long. Germline CDR1 and CDR2: SGHRS and YFSETQ. Deletions cut 0 bases from V and 6 bases from J, with 12 bases between.

The chain joins TRBV6-5 to TRBJ2-5; perhaps TRBD2 as D (6 bases). The CDR3 sequence is 14 residues long. The ends were cut back, 6 bases at V and 4 bases at J, with 15 bases in the middle. Looked up from germline, CDR1 is MNHEY and CDR2 is SVGAGI. CDR3 protein: CASRDWAGPETQYF. In DNA form, the CDR3 reads TGTGCCAGCAGAGACTGGGCGGGGCCAGAGACCCAGTACTTC.

The J gene is TRBJ1-3, the V gene TRBV7-2; D may be TRBD1 (6 bases). The CDR3 covers 16 residues. Trimming pared 5 bases from V and 0 bases from J, leaving 14 bases between. Looked up from germline, CDR1 is SGHTA and CDR2 is FQGNSA. The CDR3 coding sequence is TGTGCCAGCAGCCGACAGGACAAGATCTCTGGAAACACCATATATTTT. Protein product: CASSRQDKISGNTIYF.

This chain links TRBV28 with TRBJ1-1; D is unclear. The germline V gene encodes CDR1 MDHEN and CDR2 SYDVKM. V lost 4 bases and J 4 bases, leaving 7 bases between the germline ends. This CDR3 contains 12 residues. CDR3: CASSWRGTEAFF. The CDR3 DNA reads TGTGCCAGCAGTTGGCGGGGCACTGAAGCTTTCTTT.

The chain links TRBV19 to TRBJ2-1; 7 positions match TRBD1. The germline V gene has CDR1 LNHDA and CDR2 SQIVND (reference sequence). V lost 5 bases, J lost 7 bases, and 8 bases stayed unmatched. The CDR3 has 14 residues. CDR3 protein: CASSERQGYNEQFF. The DNA of the CDR3 is TGTGCCAGTAGTGAACGACAGGGCTATAATGAGCAGTTCTTC. The variable domain in full, completed from reference TRBV19 and TRBJ2-1, reads DGGITQSPKYLFRKEGQNVTLSCEQNLNHDAMYWYRQDPGQGLRLIYYSQIVNDFQKGDIAEGYSVSREKKESFPLTVTSAQKNPTAFYLCASSERQGYNEQFFGPGTRLTVL.

In DNA, the CDR3 is TGTGCCAGCAGAGCTAGACAGGACAGCGGGGTGTACTTC. It yields the protein CASRARQDSGVYF. This chain links TRBV25-1 with TRBJ2-7; a possible D gene is TRBD2 (7 bases). The germline CDR1 and CDR2 sequences are MGHDK and SYGVNS. Trimming removed 6 bases at V and 12 bases at J, with 21 bases between. The CDR3 extends over 13 amino acids.

The V call is TRBV18, the J call TRBJ1-1; D might be TRBD1 (5 bases). Germline loops: CDR1 KGHSH, CDR2 LQKENI. This CDR3 has 16 residues. Trimming shortened V by 3 bases and J by 0 bases, and 14 bases separated the two germline ends. The CDR3 here is CASSPEIGGMNTEAFF. The DNA for the CDR3 is TGTGCCAGCTCACCGGAGATTGGGGGGATGAACACTGAAGCTTTCTTT.

The chain is built from TRBV6-5 and TRBJ1-1, with 7 nucleotides matching TRBD1. Germline V gene data show CDR1 as MNHEY and CDR2 as SVGAGI. J was trimmed by 6 bases and V by 6 bases; bases with no gene match: 7. The CDR3 covers 13 residues. The CDR3 sequence is CASRQGSLPEAFF. The CDR3 coding sequence is TGTGCCAGCAGACAGGGGTCCCTCCCTGAAGCTTTCTTT.

V usage is TRBV5-1 and J usage is TRBJ1-2, with D tentatively TRBD1 (5 bases). Between the trimmed V and J ends, which lost 0 bases and 4 bases, there was a span of 7 bases. Germline CDR1 is SGHRS and CDR2 is YFSETQ. The CDR3 sequence is 13 residues long. The CDR3 coding sequence is TGCGCCAGCAGCTTGGAAGGGGCCTATGGCTACACCTTC. Translating gives CASSLEGAYGYTF.

This clone has a handful of counts. This chain joins TRBV18 and TRBJ2-1, with 7 bases that match TRBD1. CDR3 length equals 13 residues. Germline loops: CDR1 KGHSH, CDR2 LQKENI. The V gene end was trimmed by 6 bases and the J gene end by 6 bases; junction bases not matched to a gene: 5. CDR3 loop: CASSQGTANEQFF. The CDR3 DNA reads TGTGCCAGCTCCCAGGGGACAGCCAATGAGCAGTTCTTC.

J is TRBJ1-6 and V is TRBV19; 9 nucleotides line up with TRBD1. The J segment lost 10 bases and the V segment lost 8 bases, leaving 9 bases of the junction unmatched. This CDR3 has 14 amino acids. Germline V CDR1 and CDR2: LNHDA, SQIVND (reference sequence). CDR3 amino acids: CASEPGQGRSPLHF. The CDR3 DNA is TGTGCCAGTGAACCGGGACAGGGCAGATCACCCCTCCACTTT.

The CDR3 DNA reads as TGTGCCAGCAGCTTGGGTAGGAGGGATAACTATGGCTACACCTTC. The encoded protein is CASSLGRRDNYGYTF. This sequence joins TRBV5-6 and TRBJ1-2; D remains unclear. Germline-derived CDR1 and CDR2 are SGHDT and YYEEEE. V was trimmed by 0 bases and J by 1 base, leaving 10 bases between them. The CDR3 consists of 15 residues. Looking up the rest from reference TRBV5-6 and TRBJ1-2 gives the full variable domain: DAGVTQSPTHLIKTRGQQVTLRCSPKSGHDTVSWYQQALGQGPQFIFQYYEEEERQRGNFPDRFSGHQFPNYSSELNVNALLLGDSALYLCASSLGRRDNYGYTFGSGTRLTVV.

The V and J genes are TRBV29-1 and TRBJ2-7, with TRBD1 matching over 7 bases. V was clipped by 6 bases and J by 5 bases; unmatched bases: 13. The germline gives CDR1 SQVTM, CDR2 ANQGSEA. CDR3 length: 14 amino acids. The chain's CDR3 is CSVTATGPPNEQYF. The CDR3 bases are TGCAGCGTAACCGCGACAGGGCCCCCCAACGAGCAGTACTTC.

This chain connects TRBV9 to TRBJ1-6; possibly TRBD1 for D (5 bases). Germline lookup yields CDR1 SGDLS and CDR2 YYNGEE. V was clipped by 5 bases and J by 9 bases, with 12 bases between them. CDR3 size: 13 residues. For the CDR3, the DNA is TGTGCCAGCAGTGTAACGGGGGGTTCACCCCTCCACTTT. It encodes CASSVTGGSPLHF. The full variable domain, in which reference TRBV9 and TRBJ1-6 provide the parts outside the CDR3, is DSGVTQTPKHLITATGQRVTLRCSPRSGDLSVYWYQQSLDQGLQFLIQYYNGEERAKGNILERFSAQQFPDLHSELNLSSLELGDSALYFCASSVTGGSPLHFGNGTRLTVT.

Of note for this clone: This CDR3 is also generated by other DNA sequences in the sample. The chain uses TRBV6-6 and TRBJ2-5; TRBD2 matches at 8 bases. Germline V gene lookup returns CDR1 MNHNY and CDR2 SVGAGI (reference sequence). The CDR3 consists of 14 residues. The V and J ends lost 7 bases and 4 bases, in that order; junction bases with no gene match: 8. The CDR3: CASTPGLATETQYF. DNA of the CDR3: TGTGCCAGCACTCCCGGACTAGCAACAGAGACCCAGTACTTC.

There are a few counts of this clone. This sequence joins TRBV29-1 and TRBJ2-3, with D maybe TRBD1 (6 bases). Trimming cost V 5 bases and J 0 bases, with 12 bases left between them. Germline V gene lookup returns CDR1 SQVTM and CDR2 ANQGSEA. The CDR3 is made up of 14 amino acids. CDR3 DNA: TGCAGCGTTTACAGGGATCCTAGCACAGATACGCAGTATTTT. Protein sequence: CSVYRDPSTDTQYF.

Regarding this clone: The junction and the germline gene differ at one end; a read error may be behind it. The V gene is TRBV7-8, the J gene TRBJ1-1, with D unresolved. This CDR3 contains 14 residues. Germline assignment: CDR1 SGHVS and CDR2 FQNEAQ. The CDR3 loop reads CASSLIGLNSEAFF. CDR3 nucleotides: TGTGCCAGCAGCTTAATCGGACTGAACAGTGAAGCTTTCTTT.

This clone was recorded once. One end of the junction does not line up with germline, which may come from a read error. V and J are TRBV30 and TRBJ1-1, with TRBD1 matching over 9 bases. Germline CDR1 GTSNPN, CDR2 SVGIG (reference sequence). This CDR3 comprises 12 residues. As DNA, the CDR3 is TGTGCCTGGGCTATACAGGGGGCACTCACAATCTTT. Translation: CAWAIQGALTIF.